This T cell receptor beta chain was identified during a study of blood T cell repertoires in COVID-19 (TCRdb year 2020). Regarding the research as a whole: Samples from collaborators originated in the United States, Italy and Spain and spanned both the acute and convalescent phases of COVID-19. The prospective study material was composed of cDNA or gDNA derived from T cells, B-cell-depleted T cells, or PBMCs. Deeply sampled blood TCRbeta repertoires from subjects exposed to, actively infected with, or recovered from COVID-19 were included in the dataset. The repertoires were released in a freely available public database intended as a resource for research on the immune response to SARS-CoV-2. Samples were obtained from the ongoing ImmuneRACE study (first 160 participants) and from about 1,300 subjects provided by 6 global collaborators. Sample metadata almost always included a de-identified subject ID, COVID-19 status, age in years and sex. Where HLA class I and class II types were available, the types were taken from metadata supplied by the sample provider, not from assay-based typing.

TCRbeta CDR3 regions were amplified from genomic DNA using the immunoSEQ Assay, a bias-controlled multiplex PCR. Processing in the source paper ran as follows. The number of nucleated cells in each sample was estimated from the amplification of reference gene primers within the assay. Sequence reads were collapsed and filtered to measure the absolute abundance of every unique TCRbeta CDR3 rearrangement. Productive Simpson clonality was computed per sample as the square root of Simpson's diversity index over productive rearrangements. Here the immuneACCESS table is served through TCRdb, limited to in-frame sequences with V and J called. Missing clones are a known gap in these copies; in checked studies unresolved V genes cover under half, and the rest lacks a known reason. Clone size and V and J calls were adopted from that table, with D and trimming inferred from the DNA. The sample records roughly 160,000 clones, around nine tenths of which are singletons. 2.5% of the sample is held by the ten biggest clonotypes.

In Seattle, one collaborating source enrolled patients while the infection was active and tracked those patients longitudinally over the course of disease. Whole blood was collected in K2EDTA tubes by collaborating institutions according to the institutions' own protocols. Collaborator samples were shipped for TCRbeta analysis as frozen whole blood, isolated PBMCs, or DNA extracted from either sample type. What the study reported, not specific to this receptor: The quantity of clinical and demographic metadata differed by source and by participant and was supplied without curation.

Notes on this clone: Its antigen has not been determined. Base-call qualities are not available, and no considerably larger clone is one nucleotide away.

Taken from the germline V gene, the CDR1 and CDR2 loops are MNHEY and SVGEGT. From V the trimming removes 6 bases and from J it removes 10 bases, while the gene matches leave 9 bases of the junction unaccounted for. The CDR3 numbers 14 residues from cysteine through phenylalanine. Solely the CDR3 DNA is kept, with 42 bases framed from the first base. The chain is assembled from TRBV6-2 or TRBV6-3 and TRBJ1-1; 12 junctional bases match TRBD1. The origin of this receptor is a woman older than 75 with COVID-19, enrolled during active disease. Sample: peripheral blood. The DNA is TGTGCCAGCAGCCCGGGGACAGGGGGCTCTTCAGCTTTCTTT. Translation gives CASSPGTGGSSAFF.